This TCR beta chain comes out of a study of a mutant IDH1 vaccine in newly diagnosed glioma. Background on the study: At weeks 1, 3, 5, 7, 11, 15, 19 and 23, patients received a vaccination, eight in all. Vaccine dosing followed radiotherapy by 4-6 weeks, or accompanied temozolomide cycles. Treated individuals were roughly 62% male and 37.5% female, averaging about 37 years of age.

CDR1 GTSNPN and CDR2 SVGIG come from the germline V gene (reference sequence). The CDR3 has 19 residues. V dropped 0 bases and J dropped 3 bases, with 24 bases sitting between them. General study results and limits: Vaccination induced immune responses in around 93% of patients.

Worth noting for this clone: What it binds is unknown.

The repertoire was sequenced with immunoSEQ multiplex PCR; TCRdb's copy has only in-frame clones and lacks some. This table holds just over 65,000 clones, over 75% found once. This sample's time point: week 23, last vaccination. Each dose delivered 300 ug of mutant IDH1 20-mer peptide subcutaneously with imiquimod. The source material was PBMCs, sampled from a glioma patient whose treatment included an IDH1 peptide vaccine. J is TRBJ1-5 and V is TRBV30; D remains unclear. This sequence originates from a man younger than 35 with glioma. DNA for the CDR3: TGTGCCTGGAGTGTGTGGGCCTCCGGTACCCCCAAGTACAATCAGCCCCAGCATTTT. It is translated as CAWSVWASGTPKYNQPQHF.